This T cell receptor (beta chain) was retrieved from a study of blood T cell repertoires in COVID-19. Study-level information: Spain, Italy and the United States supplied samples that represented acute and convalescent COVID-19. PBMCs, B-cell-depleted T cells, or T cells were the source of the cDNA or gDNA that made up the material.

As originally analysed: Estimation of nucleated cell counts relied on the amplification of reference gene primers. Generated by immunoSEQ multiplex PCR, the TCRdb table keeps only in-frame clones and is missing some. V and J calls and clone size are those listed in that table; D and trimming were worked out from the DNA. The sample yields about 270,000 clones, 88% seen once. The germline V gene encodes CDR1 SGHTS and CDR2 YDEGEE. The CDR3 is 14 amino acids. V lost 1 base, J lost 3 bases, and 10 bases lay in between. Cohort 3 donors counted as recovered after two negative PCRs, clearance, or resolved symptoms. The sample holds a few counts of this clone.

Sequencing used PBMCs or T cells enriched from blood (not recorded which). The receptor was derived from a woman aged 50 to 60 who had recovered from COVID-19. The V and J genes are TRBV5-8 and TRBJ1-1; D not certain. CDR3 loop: CASSLRVSHTEAFF. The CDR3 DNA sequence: TGTGCCAGCAGCTTGCGGGTATCCCACACTGAAGCTTTCTTT.